These 7 T cell receptor beta chains came from one sample sequenced in a study of cytomegalovirus exposure and HLA in healthy donors. A multiplex PCR was run with 60 Vbeta primers and 13 Jbeta primers. Profiled with immunoSEQ multiplex PCR; TCRdb holds only in-frame clones, not every one. The data contain some 160,000 clones, roughly 80% of them singletons. The sample comprised PBMCs. These receptors were taken from a woman aged 25 to 45 in good health and CMV-seronegative.

This chain links TRBV30 with TRBJ2-7; the D gene is possibly TRBD1 (5 bases). V lost 0 bases and J lost 1, with 19 bases in between. This CDR3 is 17 amino acids long. Germline values: CDR1 GTSNPN, CDR2 SVGIG (reference sequence). The CDR3 bases are TGTGCCTGGAGTGTCCCACCTGGGCAGGGCAAATCCTACGAGCAGTACTTC. This codes for CAWSVPPGQGKSYEQYF.

This sequence joins TRBV28 and TRBJ2-3; TRBD2 aligns across 8 bases. This CDR3 has 13 residues. The J segment lost 1 base and the V segment lost 8 bases, leaving 2 bases of the junction unmatched. The germline V gene has CDR1 MDHEN and CDR2 SYDVKM. CDR3 sequence (DNA): TGTGCCAGCTCGGGGGGGGGCACAGATACGCAGTATTTT. Protein: CASSGGGTDTQYF. Full variable domain (missing parts from reference TRBV28 and TRBJ2-3): DVKVTQSSRYLVKRTGEKVFLECVQDMDHENMFWYRQDPGLGLRLIYFSYDVKMKEKGDIPEGYSVSREKKERFSLILESASTNQTSMYLCASSGGGTDTQYFGPGTRLTVL.

The rearrangement links TRBV5-1 to TRBJ2-3; maybe TRBD2 (6 bases). Looked up from germline, CDR1 is SGHRS and CDR2 is YFSETQ. The CDR3 loop spans 13 amino acids. V was trimmed by 0 bases and J by 11 bases, leaving 13 bases between them. The CDR3 DNA sequence: TGCGCCAGCAGCTTGGAGATCGGGGGTAAGCAGTATTTT. It yields the protein CASSLEIGGKQYF.

The chain has TRBV5-1 and TRBJ1-5; 10 nucleotides agree with TRBD1. The CDR3 consists of 16 residues. Trimming at V came to 0 bases and at J to 7 bases, leaving 7 bases not matched to a gene. Germline CDR1 reads SGHRS; CDR2 reads YFSETQ. CDR3 region: CASSLGDRGLGQPQHF. The CDR3 nucleotides are TGCGCCAGCAGCTTGGGGGACAGGGGATTAGGGCAGCCCCAGCATTTT.

The chain joins TRBV7-9 to TRBJ1-4; D is undetermined. Trimming removed 4 bases from V and 3 bases from J, with 9 bases in between. The CDR3 consists of 14 residues. Germline V gives CDR1 SEHNR, CDR2 FQNEAQ (reference sequence). The CDR3 DNA reads TGTGCCAGCAGCTCCGCGGATCCTAATGAAAAACTGTTTTTT. As protein: CASSSADPNEKLFF.

About this clone: This same CDR3 is encoded by further DNA sequences in the sample. The chain couples TRBV6-1 to TRBJ2-1; tentative D call: TRBD2 (7 bases). Trimming left V 8 bases short and J 4 bases short, with 9 bases between. CDR1 is MNHNS and CDR2 is SASEGT in the germline V gene. The CDR3 contains 12 residues. The CDR3 loop reads CASGGAYNEQFF. The CDR3 DNA is TGTGCCAGCGGGGGGGCGTACAATGAGCAGTTCTTC.

The rearrangement links TRBV28 to TRBJ1-1, with D possibly matching TRBD1 (6 bases). The germline V gene has CDR1 MDHEN and CDR2 SYDVKM. The CDR3 totals 14 residues. Trimming left V 4 bases short and J 10 bases short, with 19 bases between. The CDR3, as DNA: TGTGCCAGCAGTTCCTACCCCAGGGGATTGGGAGCTTTCTTT. Translating gives CASSSYPRGLGAFF. Based on the CDR3 plus reference TRBV28 and TRBJ1-1, the full variable domain is DVKVTQSSRYLVKRTGEKVFLECVQDMDHENMFWYRQDPGLGLRLIYFSYDVKMKEKGDIPEGYSVSREKKERFSLILESASTNQTSMYLCASSSYPRGLGAFFGQGTRLTVV.